One T cell receptor (beta chain) is described in this entry. This record belongs to a study of CD8 T cells in Susac syndrome. Germline V lookup: CDR1 GTSNPN, CDR2 SVGIG (reference sequence). The CDR3 has 12 amino acids. After removal of 8 bases from V and 1 base from J, the junction contained 4 bases not matched to a gene. The RNA input was about 0.5 to 1 ug, and it was reverse transcribed with random hexamers. TCRdb recomputed calls from the immunoSEQ multiplex PCR reads with MiXCR, one row per CDR3 protein. The sample gives about 190,000 distinct CDR3 sequences, approximately 96% of which show up once; around 0.096% is in the top ten.

The sequenced material came from CD4+ T cells from PBMCs. This TCR derives from a human donor with Susac syndrome. The chain recombines TRBV30 with TRBJ1-2, with TRBD1 matching over 7 bases. CDR3 amino acids: CAGQALNYGYTF. CDR3 in DNA: TGTGCCGGACAGGCCCTTAACTATGGCTACACCTTC.